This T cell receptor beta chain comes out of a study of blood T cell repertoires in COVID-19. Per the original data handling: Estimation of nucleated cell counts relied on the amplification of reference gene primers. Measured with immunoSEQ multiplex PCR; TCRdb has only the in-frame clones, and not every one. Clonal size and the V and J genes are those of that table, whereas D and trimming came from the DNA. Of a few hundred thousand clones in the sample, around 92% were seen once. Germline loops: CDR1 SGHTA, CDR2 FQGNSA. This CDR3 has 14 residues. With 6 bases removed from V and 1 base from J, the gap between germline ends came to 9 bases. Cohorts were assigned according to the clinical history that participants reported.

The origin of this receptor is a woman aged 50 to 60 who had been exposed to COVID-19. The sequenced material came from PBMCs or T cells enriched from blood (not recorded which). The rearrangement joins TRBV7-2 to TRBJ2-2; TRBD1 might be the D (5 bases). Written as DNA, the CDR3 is TGTGCCAGCAGGACCGACAGGAACACCGGGGAGCTGTTTTTT. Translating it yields CASRTDRNTGELFF.